This T cell receptor beta chain was found in a study of cytomegalovirus exposure and HLA in healthy donors. Overall study findings and caveats: A later analysis appeared to link common viral pathogens to several of the most significant clusters.

This CDR3 is 13 amino acids long. The germline V gene encodes CDR1 GTSNPN and CDR2 SVGIG (reference sequence). The V end lost 1 base, the J end lost 11 bases, and 15 bases lay between the germline ends. About this clone itself: Antigen: not known.

PCR used 60 Vbeta primers and 13 Jbeta primers. TCRdb's table, derived via immunoSEQ multiplex PCR, lists solely in-frame clones and lacks some. The sample holds about 160,000 clones, approximately 80% seen once. V gene TRBV30 combines with J gene TRBJ1-5; TRBD1 is a possible D gene (6 bases). This sequence originates from a male donor in good health and CMV-seropositive. Specimen: PBMCs. The CDR3 here is CAWSGGRGESQHF. The CDR3 coding sequence is TGTGCCTGGAGTGGTGGCAGGGGCGAGTCCCAGCATTTT.